Following are 11 T cell receptor beta chains from one sample sequenced in a study of blood T cell repertoires in COVID-19. TCRdb's table, derived via immunoSEQ multiplex PCR, lists solely in-frame clones and lacks some. The table shows 90,000 or so clones, with nearly 90% occurring only once. The source material was peripheral blood. The source of these receptors is a woman aged 80 or older with active or convalescent COVID-19.

CDR3: CASRSFSYNEQFF. CDR3 DNA: TGTGCCAGCAGATCGTTCTCCTACAATGAGCAGTTCTTC. The chain has TRBV13 and TRBJ2-1; D call uncertain. The V end lost 6 bases, the J end lost 0 bases, and 6 bases lay between the germline ends. The germline gives CDR1 PRHDT, CDR2 FYEKMQ (reference sequence). The CDR3 contains 13 residues.

This sequence joins TRBV28 and TRBJ1-1; the D is unclear. The V and J ends lost 3 bases and 5 bases respectively, with 10 bases between them. The V gene's germline CDR1 is MDHEN and CDR2 SYDVKM. The CDR3 totals 13 residues. The CDR3 is CASSLNGGTEAFF. DNA for the CDR3: TGTGCCAGCAGTTTGAACGGCGGGACTGAAGCTTTCTTT.

The chain couples TRBV5-4 to TRBJ2-7, with a weak D call TRBD2 (6 bases). The CDR3 covers 15 residues. Germline CDR1 reads SGHNT; CDR2 reads YYREEE (reference sequence). Trimming removed 0 bases from V and 0 bases from J, with 10 bases in between. The CDR3 DNA reads as TGTGCCAGCAGCTTGGGGACTACTCTCTCCTACGAGCAGTACTTC. Protein product: CASSLGTTLSYEQYF.

This rearrangement joins TRBV28 to TRBJ2-7, with TRBD2 identical over 8 bases. Germline V gene data show CDR1 as MDHEN and CDR2 as SYDVKM. V gave up 6 bases and J gave up 1 base; unmatched junction bases: 8. The length of the CDR3 is 15 residues. The CDR3 bases are TGTGCCAGCAGCTGGGGACTAGTGGGTTCCTACGAGCAGTACTTC. This gives the protein CASSWGLVGSYEQYF.

V and J are TRBV7-2 and TRBJ1-1; no reliable D call. Looked up from germline, CDR1 is SGHTA and CDR2 is FQGNSA. Trimming shortened V by 5 bases and J by 1 base, and 11 bases separated the two germline ends. The CDR3 loop spans 14 amino acids. CDR3 in amino acids: CASSRRSGNTEAFF. The CDR3 DNA sequence: TGTGCCAGCAGCCGCCGGTCCGGGAACACTGAAGCTTTCTTT.

The gene calls are TRBV6-5 and TRBJ2-3; perhaps TRBD2 as D (5 bases). Germline V gene data show CDR1 as MNHEY and CDR2 as SVGAGI. Trimming shortened V by 6 bases and J by 3 bases, and 13 bases separated the two germline ends. This CDR3 is built from 14 residues. This CDR3 reads CASRSWRSTDTQYF. The CDR3 nucleotides read TGTGCCAGCAGGAGTTGGAGGTCGACAGATACGCAGTATTTT.

The chain uses TRBV7-6 and TRBJ2-1, with 10 bases identical to TRBD2. V trimming: 5 bases; J trimming: 6 bases; junction bases outside the gene matches: 10. Germline V lookup: CDR1 SGHVS, CDR2 FNYEAQ. The CDR3 length is 16 residues. CDR3 region: CASSHQGTSVANEQFF. The CDR3 region has the DNA TGTGCCAGCAGCCACCAGGGGACTAGCGTAGCCAATGAGCAGTTCTTC.

The chain has TRBV5-1 and TRBJ2-7; 7 bases are shared with TRBD2. Germline V gene sequence: CDR1 SGHRS, CDR2 YFSETQ. The length of the CDR3 is 14 residues. Trimming cost V 3 bases and J 6 bases; bases outside gene matches: 9. CDR3 sequence: CASSSERDAGEQYF. CDR3 bases: TGCGCCAGCAGCTCCGAGCGGGATGCTGGCGAGCAGTACTTC.

The J gene is TRBJ2-5, the V gene TRBV5-1, with 7 bases identical to TRBD1. The V gene end was trimmed by 1 base and the J gene end by 5 bases; junction bases not matched to a gene: 5. The CDR3 totals 14 residues. Per germline, CDR1 SGHRS and CDR2 YFSETQ. CDR3 residues: CASSLPGTVETQYF. The CDR3 region has the DNA TGCGCCAGCAGCTTGCCGGGGACAGTGGAGACCCAGTACTTC.

This chain joins TRBV5-1 and TRBJ1-6; tentatively, D is TRBD1 (6 bases). V shed 4 bases and J shed 3 bases, with 11 bases lying between them. Germline CDR1 reads SGHRS; CDR2 reads YFSETQ. The CDR3 is 15 amino acids. CDR3 coding DNA: TGCGCCAGCAGCGGGGGCGAACTCTATAATTCACCCCTCCACTTT. Its protein is CASSGGELYNSPLHF.

The rearrangement joins TRBV11-2 to TRBJ2-1, with 10 bases that match TRBD2. V lost 1 base, J lost 14 bases, and 11 bases stayed unmatched. The CDR3 consists of 15 residues. Per germline, CDR1 SGHAT and CDR2 FQNNGV. This CDR3 reads CASSLGAVSGRAEFF. Written as DNA, the CDR3 is TGTGCCAGCAGCTTAGGAGCCGTGAGCGGGAGGGCCGAGTTCTTC.